The 20 T cell receptor beta chains in this list originate from one sample, sequenced in a study of CD8+CD57+ T cells in acquired aplastic anemia. Patients picked for sequencing had shown CD8+CD57+ cell expansion detected by flow cytometry. CDR3 and TCR beta VDJ profiling relied on a genomic DNA template. From the reads, TCRdb called clonotypes with MiXCR, one entry per CDR3 protein. The profile covers some 170,000 distinct CDR3 sequences, with less than 60% appearing a single time and roughly 1.1% taken by the ten largest. The sample taken for sequencing was sorted CD4+, CD8+, or CD8+CD57+ T cells (not recorded which) from PBMCs. These receptors originate from a human donor with aplastic anemia.

The J gene is TRBJ1-2, the V gene TRBV10-1; D uncertain. V was pared by 10 bases and J by 9 bases, with 9 bases between. There are 9 residues in the CDR3. Per germline, CDR1 WNHNN and CDR2 SYGVQD (reference sequence). The CDR3 sequence: CATPCSYTF. The CDR3 coding sequence is TGCGCCACCCCGTGCAGCTACACCTTC.

The table lists this clonotype with a few counts. The V gene is TRBV15, the J gene TRBJ1-4, with D perhaps TRBD1 (5 bases). Trimming left V 0 bases short and J 8 bases short, with 13 bases between. CDR3 length: 15 residues. Germline values: CDR1 LNHNV, CDR2 YYDKDF (reference sequence). CDR3 nucleotides: TGTGCCACCAGCAGAGATGGGGCTTTCGGGGAAAAACTGTTTTTT. Its translation is CATSRDGAFGEKLFF. Filled out from reference TRBV15 and TRBJ1-4, the complete variable domain reads DAMVIQNPRYQVTQFGKPVTLSCSQTLNHNVMYWYQQKSSQAPKLLFHYYDKDFNNEADTPDNFQSRRPNTSFCFLDIRSPGLGDTAMYLCATSRDGAFGEKLFFGSGTQLSVL.

This clonotype was recorded at least ten times. V gene TRBV3-1 combines with J gene TRBJ2-7; D perhaps matches TRBD2 (5 bases). The CDR3 runs to 13 residues. The V end was cut by 1 base, the J end by 4 bases, with 8 bases between. Germline CDR1 reads LGHDT; CDR2 reads YNNKEL (reference sequence). The CDR3 here is CASSQGPGYEQYF. DNA for the CDR3: TGTGCCAGCAGCCAAGGGCCGGGATACGAGCAGTACTTC.

On this clonotype itself: A much larger clonotype is one base distant, so this may be a read error. This rearrangement joins TRBV2 to TRBJ2-1, with TRBD2 matching 7 bases. Germline-derived CDR1 and CDR2 are SNHLY and FYNNEI. After removal of 5 bases from V and 3 bases from J, the junction contained 10 bases not matched to a gene. The CDR3 contains 16 residues. The DNA for the CDR3 is TGTGCCAGCAGTCAAGGGAGGGGTCAGGGCTACAATGAGCAGTTCTTC. It encodes CASSQGRGQGYNEQFF.

The sample holds a few counts of this clonotype. This chain uses TRBV6-5 with TRBJ2-5; 13 nucleotides agree with TRBD2. Germline assignment: CDR1 MNHEY and CDR2 SVGAGI. V shed 0 bases and J 2 bases; nucleotides not matched to a gene: 0. The CDR3 extends over 16 amino acids. This CDR3 reads CASSYSLAGGQETQYF. The DNA of the CDR3 is TGTGCCAGCAGTTACTCACTAGCGGGGGGGCAAGAGACCCAGTACTTC.

The chain has TRBV19 and TRBJ1-6; 9 nucleotides agree with TRBD1. The CDR3 consists of 15 residues. J was trimmed by 9 bases and V by 5 bases; bases with no gene match: 8. Germline V gives CDR1 LNHDA, CDR2 SQIVND (reference sequence). The CDR3 region has the DNA TGTGCCAGTAGTCCGAGGGACAGGGAGGCTTCACCCCTCCACTTT. Translation: CASSPRDREASPLHF.

In this sample, this clonotype turned up many times. The chain has TRBV20-1 and TRBJ1-3; TRBD1 is a possible D gene (5 bases). The ends were cut back, 7 bases at V and 1 base at J, with 8 bases in the middle. Looked up from germline, CDR1 is DFQATT and CDR2 is SNEGSKA (reference sequence). There are 12 residues in the CDR3. CDR3 loop: CSVGVSGNTIYF. In DNA form, the CDR3 reads TGCAGTGTGGGGGTTTCTGGAAACACCATATATTTT.

The DNA of the CDR3 is TGTGCCAGTAGTATCCAGGGTGGGTTCTATGGCTACACCTTC. Translating gives CASSIQGGFYGYTF. This chain uses TRBV19 with TRBJ1-2; TRBD1 is a possible D gene (5 bases). Trimming pared 3 bases from V and 4 bases from J, leaving 12 bases between. This CDR3 is 14 amino acids long. In germline, CDR1 is LNHDA, CDR2 SQIVND (reference sequence).

Comment on this clonotype: One end of the junction fails to match germline, which may point to a read error. V is TRBV12-3 or TRBV12-4 and J is TRBJ1-1; a weak D match, TRBD1 (5 bases). This CDR3 is built from 12 residues. Here the CDR3 reads CASSPGGTEASF. CDR3 DNA sequence: TGTGCCAGCAGCCCCGGGGGAACTGAAGCTTCCTTT.

This clonotype has ten or more counts. The chain links TRBV20-1 to TRBJ2-1; maybe TRBD1 (5 bases). CDR1 is DFQATT, CDR2 SNEGSKA, per germline (reference sequence). Trimming took off 3 bases at V and 4 bases at J, with 13 bases between the two ends. This CDR3 is 14 amino acids long. The CDR3 sequence is CSASRTGPYNEQFF. The CDR3 region has the DNA TGCAGTGCTAGTCGAACAGGACCATACAATGAGCAGTTCTTC.

The chain has TRBV9 and TRBJ2-3, with D possibly being TRBD2 (6 bases). The V gene's germline CDR1 is SGDLS and CDR2 YYNGEE. V shed 4 bases and J shed 1 base, with 13 bases lying between them. This CDR3 contains 15 residues. The CDR3 DNA sequence: TGTGCCAGCAGCACCAGGGACTCTCGCACAGATACGCAGTATTTT. Its translation is CASSTRDSRTDTQYF.

V gene TRBV5-1 combines with J gene TRBJ1-6, with TRBD1 as a possible D gene (5 bases). Germline CDR1 SGHRS, CDR2 YFSETQ. CDR3 length: 15 residues. V was trimmed by 0 bases and J by 10 bases, leaving 14 bases between them. The CDR3 region is CASSLDGGSGSPLHF. In DNA, the CDR3 is TGCGCCAGCAGCTTGGATGGGGGAAGCGGGTCACCCCTCCACTTT.

The J gene is TRBJ1-2, the V gene TRBV29-1, with D unclear. Trimming took 4 bases from V and 5 from J, leaving 11 bases between them. The CDR3 loop spans 12 amino acids. CDR1 and CDR2 from the germline V gene are SQVTM and ANQGSEA. This chain's CDR3 is CSVVRSEYGYTF. The CDR3, as DNA: TGCAGCGTTGTAAGATCTGAGTATGGCTACACCTTC. The whole variable domain, remainder taken from reference TRBV29-1 and TRBJ1-2, is SAVISQKPSRDICQRGTSLTIQCQVDSQVTMMFWYRQQPGQSLTLIATANQGSEATYESGFVIDKFPISRPNLTFSTLTVSNMSPEDSSIYLCSVVRSEYGYTFGSGTRLTVV.

This clonotype was recorded many times. The chain carries TRBV28 and TRBJ1-2; D call uncertain. Per germline, CDR1 MDHEN and CDR2 SYDVKM. CDR3 length equals 12 residues. V lost 2 bases to trimming and J lost 5 bases, with 6 bases between them. CDR3 sequence reads: CASSLKGYGYTF. The CDR3 DNA reads as TGTGCCAGCAGTTTAAAGGGATATGGCTACACCTTC.

This clonotype came up once. Given a much more abundant clone one base away, this may be a read error. CDR3 coding DNA: TGTGCCAGCGGTCCCGGGACAGGGGATGAAGCTTTCTTT. Protein product: CASGPGTGDEAFF. This chain uses TRBV5-4 with TRBJ1-1; 10 nucleotides align to TRBD1. J gave up 7 bases and V 7 bases, and 7 bases lay outside the gene matches. Germline V CDR1 and CDR2: SGHNT, YYREEE (reference sequence). The CDR3 length is 13 residues.

V and J are TRBV2 and TRBJ2-6, with 10 bases identical to TRBD1. This CDR3 region has 14 residues. V shed 6 bases, J shed 12 bases, and the junction held 8 bases outside the gene matches. CDR1 and CDR2 (germline): SNHLY, FYNNEI. As DNA, the CDR3 is TGTGCCAGCAGACCCGGGACAGGGGCCCTCGTCCTGACTTTC. This encodes CASRPGTGALVLTF.

This clonotype was observed many times. The genes are TRBV19 and TRBJ1-4; D remains unclear. Trimming stripped 8 bases from V and 0 bases from J, with 10 bases between. Germline V gene sequence: CDR1 LNHDA, CDR2 SQIVND (reference sequence). The CDR3 length is 14 residues. The CDR3 bases are TGTGCCAGTGGGGTTTCGGCAACTAATGAAAAACTGTTTTTT. Protein product: CASGVSATNEKLFF. The full variable domain, in which reference TRBV19 and TRBJ1-4 provide the parts outside the CDR3, is DGGITQSPKYLFRKEGQNVTLSCEQNLNHDAMYWYRQDPGQGLRLIYYSQIVNDFQKGDIAEGYSVSREKKESFPLTVTSAQKNPTAFYLCASGVSATNEKLFFGSGTQLSVL.

This clonotype rates as medium-sized. This rearrangement joins TRBV24-1 to TRBJ2-7, with a weak D call TRBD1 (5 bases). Looked up from germline, CDR1 is KGHDR and CDR2 is SFDVKD. The CDR3 extends over 15 amino acids. V was trimmed by 3 bases and J by 1 base, leaving 12 bases between them. The CDR3 DNA is TGTGCCACCAGTGATCCGCTGACAGCTTCCTACGAGCAGTACTTC. As protein: CATSDPLTASYEQYF.

A few counts support this clonotype. V and J are TRBV10-3 and TRBJ1-5; D remains unclear. With 3 bases removed from V and 4 bases from J, the gap between germline ends came to 4 bases. CDR3 size: 12 residues. CDR1 and CDR2 (germline): ENHRY, SYGVKD. The CDR3 loop is CAISDDNQPQHF. The CDR3, as DNA: TGTGCCATCAGTGACGATAATCAGCCCCAGCATTTT.

The chain employs TRBV10-3 and TRBJ1-5; D gene ambiguous. Germline V gives CDR1 ENHRY, CDR2 SYGVKD. This CDR3 is 12 amino acids long. Trimming pared 3 bases from V and 1 base from J, leaving 1 base between. CDR3 bases: TGTGCCATCAGTGACAGCAATCAGCCCCAGCATTTT. This gives the protein CAISDSNQPQHF.